The present TCR beta chain was sequenced within a study of CD8 T cells in Susac syndrome. Study-level background: When blood was collected, patients with Susac syndrome were therapy-naive, were taking corticosteroids, or were receiving intravenous immunoglobulin alone.

With random hexamers, roughly 0.45 to 1 ug RNA was reverse transcribed. The immunoSEQ assay covered 54 Vbeta and 13 Jbeta segments for CDR3. TCRdb analysed the immunoSEQ multiplex PCR reads with MiXCR anew, one entry per CDR3 protein. The sample lists more than 80,000 distinct CDR3 sequences; approximately 94% were seen once. The study, taken as a whole, reports: The study conceded that its TCR sequencing and HLA analysis involved relatively few individuals. The study identified about seventeen and five Susac-specific public clones in total CD8+ and CD8+ TEMRA repertoires.

Regarding this clonotype: What it recognizes is unknown.

Material: CD8+ T cells from PBMCs. The receptor was isolated from a human donor with Susac syndrome.

The CDR3 bases are TGTGCCAGCGGTTCCTTTGGGGGGCTGAACACCGGGGAGCTGTTTTTT. Protein sequence: CASGSFGGLNTGELFF. The V call is TRBV7-2, the J call TRBJ2-2; D might be TRBD1 or TRBD2, each matching 6 bases. The CDR3 is 16 amino acids. The V gene lost 8 bases and the J gene lost 1 base, with 17 bases spanning the gap. Germline V CDR1 and CDR2: SGHTA, FQGNSA.